The 8 T cell receptor beta chains given below trace back to one sample, sequenced in a study of cytomegalovirus exposure and HLA in healthy donors. PCR was performed using 60 Vbeta and 13 Jbeta primers. The table came from immunoSEQ multiplex PCR; TCRdb's copy has only in-frame clones and leaves some out. Here the sample spans about 250,000 clones, just under 80% being singletons. The sample was PBMCs. These receptors were obtained from a boy younger than 18 in good health and CMV-seronegative.

The chain has TRBV11-2 and TRBJ1-2, with no clear D. The V end lost 3 bases, the J end lost 1 base, and 12 bases lay between the germline ends. Germline V gene sequence: CDR1 SGHAT, CDR2 FQNNGV. The CDR3 spans 15 residues. The CDR3 nucleotides are TGTGCCAGCAGCTTCTTAGCCGGCCTTAACTATGGCTACACCTTC. It is translated as CASSFLAGLNYGYTF.

The CDR3 spells CASSAKLSLNTEAFF. CDR3 nucleotides: TGTGCCAGCAGTGCCAAACTTTCCTTGAACACTGAAGCTTTCTTT. The chain is built from TRBV2 and TRBJ1-1; D uncertain. Germline CDR1 and CDR2: SNHLY and FYNNEI. Trimming pared 4 bases from V and 0 bases from J, leaving 12 bases between. CDR3 length equals 15 residues.

This clone appeared once. The J gene is TRBJ2-3, the V gene TRBV6-5, with D possibly being TRBD2 (5 bases). V gave up 6 bases and J gave up 4 bases, with 14 bases separating them. Germline-derived CDR1 and CDR2 are MNHEY and SVGAGI. The CDR3 extends over 14 amino acids. The CDR3 spells CASRPIASADTQYF. As DNA, the CDR3 is TGTGCCAGCAGGCCCATAGCGAGCGCAGATACGCAGTATTTT.

This clone is a singleton in its sample. The chain uses TRBV6-6 and TRBJ1-2, with D maybe TRBD1 (5 bases). This CDR3 contains 13 residues. Germline lookup yields CDR1 MNHNY and CDR2 SVGAGI (reference sequence). The V gene lost 4 bases and the J gene lost 7 bases, with 13 bases spanning the gap. CDR3 DNA sequence: TGTGCCAGCAGTTCCTCCGGACAAGGTGGCTACACCTTC. The encoded protein is CASSSSGQGGYTF.

The J gene is TRBJ2-7, the V gene TRBV5-1; possible D gene TRBD2, 6 bases. CDR1 is SGHRS and CDR2 is YFSETQ in the germline V gene. Between the trimmed V and J ends, which lost 3 bases and 1 base, there was a span of 23 bases. There are 18 residues in the CDR3. In nucleotides, the CDR3 is TGCGCCAGCAGCTCCCACGAGCCTGTTAGCGGAGAATCCTACGAGCAGTACTTC. It is translated as CASSSHEPVSGESYEQYF. The whole variable domain, remainder taken from reference TRBV5-1 and TRBJ2-7, is KAGVTQTPRYLIKTRGQQVTLSCSPISGHRSVSWYQQTPGQGLQFLFEYFSETQRNKGNFPGRFSGRQFSNSRSEMNVSTLELGDSALYLCASSSHEPVSGESYEQYFGPGTRLTVT.

The rearrangement uses TRBV30 and TRBJ2-6, with D perhaps TRBD1 (6 bases). This CDR3 comprises 16 residues. Between the trimmed V and J ends, which lost 4 bases and 4 bases, there was a span of 17 bases. Germline loops: CDR1 GTSNPN, CDR2 SVGIG (reference sequence). The CDR3 is CAWTQPGVLGANVLTF. The CDR3 DNA reads as TGTGCCTGGACACAACCAGGGGTACTCGGGGCCAACGTCCTGACTTTC.

The chain combines TRBV9 with TRBJ2-3; 14 bases agree with TRBD2. The ends lost 3 bases at V and 1 base at J; junction bases unmatched: 1. Germline loops: CDR1 SGDLS, CDR2 YYNGEE. The CDR3 extends over 16 amino acids. This CDR3 is CASSAGLAGGTDTQYF. CDR3 DNA: TGTGCCAGCAGCGCGGGACTAGCGGGAGGCACAGATACGCAGTATTTT.

V is TRBV5-6 and J is TRBJ1-2; the D gene is possibly TRBD1 (6 bases). This CDR3 comprises 13 residues. V gave up 0 bases and J gave up 4 bases, with 7 bases separating them. Germline V gene data show CDR1 as SGHDT and CDR2 as YYEEEE. DNA of the CDR3: TGTGCCAGCAGCTTGGACAGGGCCTATGGCTACACCTTC. It translates to CASSLDRAYGYTF.